The clone carrying this TCR beta chain was observed a few times. What it binds is unknown. These data belong to a study of T cell responses to AZD1222 COVID-19 vaccine. Clones were read by immunoSEQ multiplex PCR, and TCRdb kept only the in-frame ones, dropping some. The top ten hold 5.5% to 8.5% of the sample, which has about 150,000 clones, about 88% seen once. General study results and limits: Most donors were white British and more were female, and clonal diversity was possibly underestimated. Repertoire sampling happened only post peak T cell response.

The ends lost 6 bases at V and 7 bases at J; junction bases unmatched: 10. The CDR3 runs 15 residues. In germline, CDR1 is MGHDK, CDR2 SYGVNS. The clonotype comes from an adult who had recovered from COVID-19. This specimen was peripheral blood, taken after recovery from COVID-19. The chain employs TRBV25-1 and TRBJ1-2; 11 bases are shared with TRBD1. The CDR3 here is CASRTWTGGAGGYTF. CDR3 coding DNA: TGTGCCAGCAGGACGTGGACAGGGGGCGCGGGTGGCTACACCTTC.